This T cell receptor beta chain was sequenced during a study of cytomegalovirus exposure and HLA in healthy donors. As to this clone: Its antigen is not identified.

The length of the CDR3 is 15 residues. CDR1 and CDR2 from the germline V gene are MNHEY and SVGAGI. The PCR made use of 60 Vbeta and 13 Jbeta primers. Produced via immunoSEQ multiplex PCR; TCRdb's table is partial and in-frame only. The sample comprises 150,000 or so clones, over 80% of which are singletons, and under 5% rests with the top ten. Study-wide results and caveats: The study recorded 150 to 200 TCR beta chains that were cytomegalovirus-associated.

Sequencing was carried out using PBMCs. This rearrangement joins TRBV6-5 to TRBJ2-5, with D unresolved. The end of the DNA aligns better with TRBJ2-7, so the J call may be wrong. The origin of this receptor is a woman between 45 and 65 years old in good health and CMV-seropositive. The CDR3 nucleotides are TGTGCCAGCAGTTACTGGTCCAGGTTCCCCTACGAGCAGTACTTC. The encoded protein is CASSYWSRFPYEQYF.